These 28 T cell receptor beta chains originate from one sample sequenced in a study of T cell responses to AZD1222 COVID-19 vaccine. Only in-frame clones appear in the TCRdb table, and some are missing; sequencing was by immunoSEQ multiplex PCR. The sample gives roughly 120,000 clones, more than 80% of which show up once; under 5% is in the top ten. The material was peripheral blood, obtained on day 0 of AZD1222 vaccination. These receptors were collected from an adult in good health.

The V call is TRBV30, the J call TRBJ1-1, with 7 bases identical to TRBD1. The germline CDR1 and CDR2 sequences are GTSNPN and SVGIG (reference sequence). The CDR3 is 11 residues long. With V trimmed by 3 bases and J by 8 bases, 3 bases remained unmatched. The CDR3 loop is CAWSRDSEAFF. CDR3 DNA sequence: TGTGCCTGGAGCCGGGACAGCGAAGCTTTCTTT.

J is TRBJ1-3 and V is TRBV7-9; D remains unclear. The CDR3 contains 15 residues. The V end lost 4 bases, the J end lost 0 bases, and 10 bases lay between the germline ends. Germline lookup yields CDR1 SEHNR and CDR2 FQNEAQ (reference sequence). The CDR3 loop reads CASSSDRNSGNTIYF. The CDR3 nucleotides are TGTGCCAGCAGCTCCGACCGAAACTCTGGAAACACCATATATTTT.

Only one count was recorded for this clone. The V call is TRBV7-2, the J call TRBJ2-7, with D unresolved. Germline V CDR1 and CDR2: SGHTA, FQGNSA. V gave up 2 bases and J gave up 2 bases, with 10 bases separating them. The CDR3 loop spans 14 amino acids. This CDR3 reads CASSLSGSTYEQYF. The CDR3 DNA sequence: TGTGCCAGCAGCTTATCCGGGTCGACCTACGAGCAGTACTTC.

This clone has just a few counts. The V gene is TRBV29-1, the J gene TRBJ1-2; D is unresolved. V was trimmed by 0 bases and J by 8 bases, leaving 10 bases between them. From germline, CDR1 is SQVTM and CDR2 ANQGSEA. This CDR3 has 12 amino acids. The CDR3, as DNA: TGCAGCGTTGAAGATTTGGGTGGAGGCTACACCTTC. This encodes CSVEDLGGGYTF. The complete variable domain, with remaining parts taken from reference TRBV29-1 and TRBJ1-2, reads SAVISQKPSRDICQRGTSLTIQCQVDSQVTMMFWYRQQPGQSLTLIATANQGSEATYESGFVIDKFPISRPNLTFSTLTVSNMSPEDSSIYLCSVEDLGGGYTFGSGTRLTVV.

The CDR3 DNA reads as TGTGCCAGCAGCCAAGATTGGGGACTTATGAACACTGAAGCTTTCTTT. Protein: CASSQDWGLMNTEAFF. The rearrangement links TRBV14 to TRBJ1-1; TRBD1 might be the D (5 bases). CDR1 and CDR2 (germline): SGHDN, FVKESK. This CDR3 region has 16 residues. V was shortened by 0 bases and J by 0 bases, with 11 bases between the two germline ends.

The chain has TRBV18 and TRBJ1-5; no reliable D call. This CDR3 has 14 residues. The germline CDR1 and CDR2 sequences are KGHSH and LQKENI. V was shortened by 2 bases and J by 1 base, with 6 bases between the two germline ends. CDR3 loop: CASSPFRSNQPQHF. Written as DNA, the CDR3 is TGTGCCAGCTCACCATTTAGGAGCAATCAGCCCCAGCATTTT.

The chain links TRBV7-2 to TRBJ2-7; TRBD1 matches 8 bases. The germline V gene encodes CDR1 SGHTA and CDR2 FQGNSA. The CDR3 extends over 14 amino acids. Trimming at V came to 1 base and at J to 6 bases, leaving 5 bases not matched to a gene. The CDR3 loop reads CASSLGTGGGEQYF. The CDR3 bases are TGTGCCAGCAGCTTAGGAACAGGGGGAGGCGAGCAGTACTTC.

The CDR3 sequence is CASSSREDTEAFF. CDR3 bases: TGTGCCAGCAGCTCCCGAGAGGACACTGAAGCTTTCTTT. V usage is TRBV12-3 or TRBV12-4 and J usage is TRBJ1-1; D gene ambiguous. Trimming took 6 bases from V and 3 from J, leaving 11 bases between them. The CDR3 sequence is 13 residues long.

This clone was seen only once. V usage is TRBV7-8 and J usage is TRBJ2-7, with TRBD2 matching 8 bases. Trimming cost V 5 bases and J 4 bases; bases outside gene matches: 10. The CDR3 consists of 15 residues. Germline V gene data show CDR1 as SGHVS and CDR2 as FQNEAQ. The CDR3 protein is CASSPLAGQVYEQYF. The CDR3 nucleotides are TGTGCCAGCAGCCCTCTAGCGGGCCAGGTTTACGAGCAGTACTTC.

J is TRBJ2-7 and V is TRBV28; no clear D. Germline V gene data show CDR1 as MDHEN and CDR2 as SYDVKM. V lost 8 bases and J lost 5, with 13 bases in between. This CDR3 contains 12 residues. The CDR3 DNA reads TGTGCCAGCGCCAGCAGCTGGGACGAGCAGTACTTC. Its protein product is CASASSWDEQYF.

This clone occurred a few times. The chain couples TRBV19 to TRBJ2-1, with 9 nucleotides matching TRBD2. The junction had 16 bases not matched to a gene; V was cut back by 1 base and J by 6 bases. The CDR3 consists of 19 residues. Germline V CDR1 and CDR2: LNHDA, SQIVND (reference sequence). Here the CDR3 reads CASSIGPLASGIWGNEQFF. CDR3 nucleotide sequence: TGTGCCAGTAGTATAGGCCCCCTGGCTAGCGGGATTTGGGGCAATGAGCAGTTCTTC.

The J gene is TRBJ1-2, the V gene TRBV19, with a possible D match to TRBD1 (5 bases). The V and J ends lost 4 bases and 3 bases respectively, with 18 bases between them. Germline V gives CDR1 LNHDA, CDR2 SQIVND (reference sequence). This CDR3 spans 16 amino acids. The CDR3 nucleotides are TGTGCCAGTAGTAACCCGGGCTCCCCGGGGGACTATGGCTACACCTTC. The encoded protein is CASSNPGSPGDYGYTF.

The V and J genes are TRBV3-1 (or the pseudogene TRBV3-2) and TRBJ2-7, with a weak D call TRBD1 (6 bases). The germline V and J ends were trimmed by 4 bases and 2 bases, with 12 bases remaining between them. This CDR3 is built from 14 residues. Germline CDR1 reads LGHDT; CDR2 reads YNNKEL (reference sequence). The CDR3: CASSPDSGPYEQYF. DNA for the CDR3: TGTGCCAGCAGCCCGGACAGTGGGCCCTACGAGCAGTACTTC.

The J gene is TRBJ1-1, the V gene TRBV2; D remains ambiguous. Trimming pared 8 bases from V and 1 base from J, leaving 14 bases between. Germline V gene lookup returns CDR1 SNHLY and CDR2 FYNNEI. This CDR3 has 14 residues. The CDR3 sequence is CASSARVQNTEAFF. CDR3 bases: TGTGCCAGCTCGGCGAGGGTCCAGAACACTGAAGCTTTCTTT. Full variable domain (missing parts from reference TRBV2 and TRBJ1-1): EPEVTQTPSHQVTQMGQEVILRCVPISNHLYFYWYRQILGQKVEFLVSFYNNEISEKSEIFDDQFSVERPDGSNFTLKIRSTKLEDSAMYFCASSARVQNTEAFFGQGTRLTVV.

The chain combines TRBV3-1 (or the pseudogene TRBV3-2) with TRBJ1-1, with 9 bases lining up with TRBD1. The CDR3 covers 14 residues. From germline, CDR1 is LGHDT and CDR2 YNNKEL (reference sequence). The J segment lost 3 bases and the V segment lost 5 bases, leaving 4 bases of the junction unmatched. CDR3 loop: CASSWRQGDTEAFF. The CDR3, as DNA: TGTGCCAGCAGCTGGAGACAGGGGGACACTGAAGCTTTCTTT.

The chain links TRBV5-4 to TRBJ2-1; D gene unclear. Germline V CDR1 and CDR2: SGHNT, YYREEE (reference sequence). V lost 1 base to trimming and J lost 0 bases, with 8 bases between them. This CDR3 is built from 15 residues. CDR3: CASSLSAVSYNEQFF. The DNA for the CDR3 is TGTGCCAGCAGCTTGTCGGCGGTCTCCTACAATGAGCAGTTCTTC.

The chain uses TRBV30 and TRBJ2-1; 7 bases line up with TRBD2. V dropped 5 bases and J dropped 4; count of bases not matched to a gene: 8. The V gene's germline CDR1 is GTSNPN and CDR2 SVGIG (reference sequence). The CDR3 has 14 residues. The CDR3 here is CAWGGDLTYNEQFF. The CDR3 coding sequence is TGTGCCTGGGGGGGGGATCTTACTTACAATGAGCAGTTCTTC.

This CDR3 is CASSIYVREARVGTQYF. As DNA, the CDR3 is TGTGCCAGTAGTATCTACGTGCGGGAGGCCCGAGTCGGTACGCAGTATTTT. J is TRBJ2-3 and V is TRBV19; 8 nucleotides align to TRBD2. After removal of 3 bases from V and 8 bases from J, the junction contained 16 bases not matched to a gene. The CDR3 covers 17 residues. Germline V gene lookup returns CDR1 LNHDA and CDR2 SQIVND (reference sequence).

V is TRBV7-2 and J is TRBJ2-5, with a possible D match to TRBD1 (6 bases). Germline CDR1 is SGHTA and CDR2 is FQGNSA. Trimming stripped 5 bases from V and 1 base from J, with 20 bases between. The CDR3 is 17 residues long. CDR3 sequence: CASSPRPPGQTQETQYF. The CDR3 coding sequence is TGTGCCAGCAGCCCCCGACCCCCGGGACAAACCCAAGAGACCCAGTACTTC.

This sequence joins TRBV9 and TRBJ2-6; D not certain. Germline assignment: CDR1 SGDLS and CDR2 YYNGEE. The V end lost 0 bases, the J end lost 4 bases, and 8 bases lay between the germline ends. The CDR3 is made up of 15 amino acids. The CDR3 protein is CASSVEKVGANVLTF. The DNA of the CDR3 is TGTGCCAGCAGCGTAGAAAAGGTCGGGGCCAACGTCCTGACTTTC.

This chain connects TRBV11-3 to TRBJ2-3; 10 bases are shared with TRBD2. V lost 3 bases to trimming and J lost 5 bases; unmatched junction nucleotides: 2. From germline, CDR1 is SGHNT and CDR2 YENEEA. This CDR3 region has 14 residues. The CDR3 sequence is CASSFGLAVDTQYF. The CDR3 nucleotides read TGTGCCAGCAGCTTTGGACTAGCGGTAGATACGCAGTATTTT.

The J gene is TRBJ1-5, the V gene TRBV6-2 or TRBV6-3, with TRBD1 matching over 11 bases. The V gene end was trimmed by 2 bases and the J gene end by 6 bases; junction bases not matched to a gene: 15. The germline gives CDR1 MNHEY, CDR2 SVGEGT. The CDR3 spans 19 residues. CDR3 residues: CASSYEVLYGTGGGQPQHF. CDR3 bases: TGTGCCAGCAGTTACGAGGTTTTATACGGGACAGGGGGTGGTCAGCCCCAGCATTTT.

The chain's CDR3 is CASSFYNDGANVLTF. Here the CDR3 DNA reads TGTGCCAGCAGCTTCTATAATGATGGGGCCAACGTCCTGACTTTC. The chain joins TRBV7-3 to TRBJ2-6; D unclear. The germline gives CDR1 SGHTA, CDR2 FQGTGA. Trimming shortened V by 3 bases and J by 3 bases, and 9 bases separated the two germline ends. The CDR3 has 15 residues.

The chain is built from TRBV4-3 and TRBJ1-4; D unresolved. CDR3 size: 14 residues. Looked up from germline, CDR1 is LGHNA and CDR2 is YSLEER. V was cut by 5 bases and J by 14 bases, with 21 bases left in between. The CDR3 nucleotides are TGCGCCAGCAGCGAGAAAGTGGGTTTTGGGGTCCTGTTTTTT. Protein: CASSEKVGFGVLFF.

The chain joins TRBV12-3 or TRBV12-4 to TRBJ1-1; no firm D call. Trimming shortened V by 0 bases and J by 8 bases, and 10 bases separated the two germline ends. The CDR3 runs to 13 residues. CDR3 residues: CASSLARETEAFF. CDR3 coding DNA: TGTGCCAGCAGTTTAGCGCGGGAAACAGAAGCTTTCTTT.

The V gene is TRBV3-1 (or the pseudogene TRBV3-2), the J gene TRBJ1-4, with D perhaps TRBD1 (5 bases). Looked up from germline, CDR1 is LGHDT and CDR2 is YNNKEL (reference sequence). The length of the CDR3 is 15 residues. Trimming removed 1 base from V and 8 bases from J, with 14 bases in between. CDR3 amino acids: CASSQAGLGNEKLFF. In DNA form, the CDR3 reads TGTGCCAGCAGCCAAGCAGGGTTGGGTAACGAAAAACTGTTTTTT.

This chain connects TRBV28 to TRBJ2-7, with TRBD1 identical over 9 bases. CDR1 is MDHEN, CDR2 SYDVKM, per germline. The CDR3 covers 15 residues. Losses at the gene ends were 5 bases for V and 4 bases for J; bases not matched to a gene: 9. The CDR3 region is CASSASGQGMYEQYF. CDR3 in DNA: TGTGCCAGCAGTGCCTCGGGACAGGGTATGTACGAGCAGTACTTC.

This chain connects TRBV28 to TRBJ1-2; perhaps TRBD1 as D (6 bases). Germline V CDR1 and CDR2: MDHEN, SYDVKM. This CDR3 contains 13 residues. The germline V and J ends were trimmed by 3 bases and 11 bases, with 16 bases remaining between them. The CDR3 DNA reads as TGTGCCAGCAGTTTTACGGGGGGCACTGGTTACACCTTC. It specifies CASSFTGGTGYTF.